This T cell receptor beta chain derives from a study of T cell responses to AZD1222 COVID-19 vaccine. About this clone: Its specificity is not known.

Study results and caveats: The study found vaccine-associated CD4 TCRs spanning spike, dominant at 160-218 and 743-854. The study reported that nearly half of spike-specific TCRs target unmutated variant regions.

The CDR3 runs to 14 residues. The germline gives CDR1 LGHNT, CDR2 FRNRAP. V lost 7 bases to trimming and J lost 7 bases, with 16 bases between them. The repertoire was sequenced with immunoSEQ multiplex PCR; TCRdb's copy has only in-frame clones and lacks some. The table includes approximately 69,000 clones, approximately 87% detected once. This clonotype originated in an adult who received the AZD1222 COVID-19 vaccine. The material sequenced was peripheral blood, taken 28 days after the second AZD1222 dose. The chain employs TRBV12-5 and TRBJ1-4; D perhaps matches TRBD1 (5 bases). The DNA for the CDR3 is TGTGCTAGTGCCACCCTGGGGGGGATTGAAAAACTGTTTTTT. Protein: CASATLGGIEKLFF.